Presented here are 22 T cell receptor beta chains from one specimen sequenced in a study of blood T cell repertoires in COVID-19 (dated by TCRdb to between 2020 and 2021). The method behind the library was the immunoSEQ multiplex PCR assay. TCRdb took this table from immuneACCESS and kept in-frame rearrangements with V and J called. Such tables lack part of the clones; where checked against another copy, unresolved V genes explain under half of the gap, and the rest is unexplained. Across this sample there are approximately 130,000 clones, with roughly four fifths seen only once. Approximately 20% of the sample is held by the ten biggest clonotypes. The sequenced material came from PBMCs or T cells enriched from blood (not recorded which). Every receptor here comes from a man aged 30 to 39 who had recovered from COVID-19.

This clone is a singleton in its sample. The CDR3 nucleotides read TGCGCCAGCAACCGAGGGGGCTCCGGGGAGCTGTTTTTT. This codes for CASNRGGSGELFF. The chain employs TRBV10-2 and TRBJ2-2, with 7 bases that match TRBD1. CDR1 is WSHSY and CDR2 is SAAADI in the germline V gene. Trimming took 7 bases from V and 6 from J; bases not matched to a gene: 5. CDR3 length: 13 amino acids.

The genes are TRBV5-4 and TRBJ1-1; 11 positions agree with TRBD1. CDR1 is SGHNT, CDR2 YYREEE, per germline (reference sequence). The V segment lost 4 bases and the J segment 4 bases; nucleotides outside the gene matches: 12. The CDR3 loop spans 17 amino acids. CDR3 DNA: TGTGCCAGCAGCGTGGATGGGGACAGGGGGTGGGGCACTGAAGCTTTCTTT. Its protein is CASSVDGDRGWGTEAFF.

The chain has TRBV5-1 and TRBJ2-3, with 10 bases lining up with TRBD2. Germline V gene lookup returns CDR1 SGHRS and CDR2 YFSETQ. Losses at the gene ends were 4 bases for V and 3 bases for J; bases not matched to a gene: 8. The CDR3 sequence is 16 residues long. The CDR3 nucleotides are TGCGCCAGCAGCCCCCGGACTAGCGGCCGAACAGATACGCAGTATTTT. This sequence encodes CASSPRTSGRTDTQYF.

V and J are TRBV5-6 and TRBJ1-1; D may be TRBD1 (6 bases). CDR3 length: 15 residues. V was shortened by 4 bases and J by 6 bases, with 19 bases between the two germline ends. Germline CDR1 SGHDT, CDR2 YYEEEE. The CDR3 DNA reads as TGTGCCAGCAGCCCCAAGCCCAGACAGGCAGCTGAAGCTTTCTTT. Translated, it gives CASSPKPRQAAEAFF.

This rearrangement joins TRBV5-6 to TRBJ2-1, with D possibly TRBD2 on 5 matching bases. This CDR3 is built from 16 residues. The V end was cut by 6 bases, the J end by 0 bases, with 16 bases between. CDR1 SGHDT and CDR2 YYEEEE come from the germline V gene. This CDR3 is CASTGGSTLSYNEQFF. In DNA, the CDR3 is TGTGCCAGCACCGGAGGAAGCACCCTCTCCTACAATGAGCAGTTCTTC.

This clone was found a few times. V gene TRBV10-1 combines with J gene TRBJ1-2; TRBD1 agrees at 8 bases. The V and J ends lost 2 bases and 8 bases, in that order; junction bases with no gene match: 10. Germline V gene lookup returns CDR1 WNHNN and CDR2 SYGVQD (reference sequence). CDR3 length: 15 residues. The chain's CDR3 is CASSENPGGAGGYTF. The CDR3 DNA follows: TGCGCCAGCAGTGAGAATCCAGGGGGCGCCGGCGGCTACACCTTC.

The chain recombines TRBV9 with TRBJ1-5; 7 bases match TRBD1. Germline-derived CDR1 and CDR2 are SGDLS and YYNGEE. CDR3 length equals 13 residues. Trimming removed 5 bases from V and 4 bases from J; junction bases left unmatched: 3. This chain's CDR3 is CASRGQDNQPQHF. CDR3 sequence (DNA): TGTGCCAGCAGAGGACAGGATAATCAGCCCCAGCATTTT.

About this clone itself: The same CDR3 can be traced to other DNA sequences in this sample. The V gene is TRBV7-3, the J gene TRBJ2-6; TRBD1 matches at 9 bases. The trim removed 4 bases at V and 4 bases at J, leaving 5 bases unmatched. The CDR3 length is 16 residues. Germline V gene sequence: CDR1 SGHTA, CDR2 FQGTGA. The CDR3 coding sequence is TGTGCCAGCAGCTCCACAGGGGGCGCCGGGGCCAACGTCCTGACTTTC. This translates into CASSSTGGAGANVLTF.

The chain couples TRBV6-5 to TRBJ1-2, with D possibly matching TRBD1 (6 bases). CDR1 is MNHEY and CDR2 is SVGAGI in the germline V gene. This CDR3 is 14 amino acids long. Trimming removed 0 bases at V and 4 bases at J, with 9 bases between. DNA of the CDR3: TGTGCCAGCAGTTACTCCGGACAGATCTATGGCTACACCTTC. Translation gives CASSYSGQIYGYTF.

The chain has TRBV12-5 and TRBJ2-7; 11 bases match TRBD2. The CDR3 runs 12 residues. With V trimmed by 1 base and J by 12 bases, 2 bases remained unmatched. Germline V gene data show CDR1 as LGHNT and CDR2 as FRNRAP. CDR3 residues: CASGLGLAGPYF. The CDR3 coding sequence is TGTGCTAGTGGTTTGGGACTAGCGGGACCGTACTTC.

This CDR3 is CASTPGGRGETQYF. The CDR3 nucleotides are TGTGCCAGCACCCCGGGGGGGCGTGGGGAGACCCAGTACTTC. The chain carries TRBV6-5 and TRBJ2-5; 8 bases fit TRBD2. With V trimmed by 7 bases and J by 5 bases, 9 bases remained unmatched. Germline V gene data show CDR1 as MNHEY and CDR2 as SVGAGI. This CDR3 contains 14 residues.

The chain combines TRBV9 with TRBJ2-5; tentatively, D is TRBD2 (6 bases). CDR3 length: 15 amino acids. CDR1 is SGDLS and CDR2 is YYNGEE in the germline V gene. Trimming stripped 4 bases from V and 5 bases from J, with 18 bases between. The CDR3 sequence: CASSPRGAGSETQYF. The CDR3 DNA sequence: TGTGCCAGCAGCCCAAGAGGGGCGGGGAGCGAGACCCAGTACTTC.

The chain joins TRBV3-1 (or the pseudogene TRBV3-2) to TRBJ1-2, with 7 bases lining up with TRBD1. Looked up from germline, CDR1 is LGHDT and CDR2 is YNNKEL (reference sequence). The CDR3 is 17 residues long. The trim removed 2 bases at V and 2 bases at J, leaving 11 bases unmatched. The CDR3 loop is CASSQPSTGLGNYGYTF. Written as DNA, the CDR3 is TGTGCCAGCAGCCAACCGTCGACAGGGTTGGGCAACTATGGCTACACCTTC.

This sequence joins TRBV9 and TRBJ2-5; 8 nucleotides align to TRBD1. V shed 4 bases and J 2 bases; nucleotides not matched to a gene: 4. This CDR3 spans 14 amino acids. Per the germline V gene, CDR1 is SGDLS and CDR2 is YYNGEE. Written as DNA, the CDR3 is TGTGCCAGCAGCACACGACAGGGGCAAGAGACCCAGTACTTC. Translating it yields CASSTRQGQETQYF.

J is TRBJ1-1 and V is TRBV15, with D maybe TRBD1 (5 bases). The CDR3 length is 14 residues. V was pared by 3 bases and J by 5 bases, with 13 bases between. In germline, CDR1 is LNHNV, CDR2 YYDKDF (reference sequence). The chain's CDR3 is CATSSLPGVTEAFF. The CDR3 DNA is TGTGCCACCAGCAGTCTCCCGGGGGTGACTGAAGCTTTCTTT.

This chain uses TRBV27 with TRBJ1-1; D might be TRBD1 (5 bases). V dropped 6 bases and J dropped 7 bases, with 15 bases sitting between them. The V gene's germline CDR1 is MNHEY and CDR2 SMNVEV (reference sequence). This CDR3 is built from 13 residues. The CDR3 bases are TGTGCCAGCAGCCTGGGGCCGACAGTTGAAGCTTTCTTT. Its translation: CASSLGPTVEAFF.

The chain uses TRBV19 and TRBJ2-1; TRBD2 matches at 8 bases. Germline trimming cut 1 base from V and 6 bases from J; bases unmatched to any gene: 2. This CDR3 contains 14 residues. CDR1 is LNHDA and CDR2 is SQIVND in the germline V gene (reference sequence). This CDR3 is CASSIGLAGNEQFF. CDR3 nucleotide sequence: TGTGCCAGTAGTATAGGTCTAGCGGGCAATGAGCAGTTCTTC.

DNA of the CDR3: TGCGCCAGCAGCCCAATGGAGCGGAGAGGGGAGACCCAGTACTTC. It codes for CASSPMERRGETQYF. This chain links TRBV5-1 with TRBJ2-5, with a possible D match to TRBD2 (5 bases). The CDR3 runs to 15 residues. The V gene's germline CDR1 is SGHRS and CDR2 YFSETQ. Trimming took off 4 bases at V and 5 bases at J, with 18 bases between the two ends.

The V and J genes are TRBV2 and TRBJ1-5, with D perhaps matching TRBD1 (5 bases). This CDR3 spans 13 amino acids. V shed 7 bases and J shed 4 bases, with 11 bases lying between them. Germline V gene data show CDR1 as SNHLY and CDR2 as FYNNEI. The CDR3: CASIAGLNQPQHF. The CDR3 DNA reads TGTGCCAGCATCGCAGGGTTGAATCAGCCCCAGCATTTT.

The genes are TRBV5-4 and TRBJ2-7; TRBD2 matches 8 bases. Germline loops: CDR1 SGHNT, CDR2 YYREEE (reference sequence). The CDR3 consists of 13 residues. V dropped 3 bases and J dropped 9; count of bases not matched to a gene: 8. The CDR3 nucleotides are TGTGCCAGCAGCTCGATTAGCGGGACAAGGCAGTACTTC. Amino acid sequence: CASSSISGTRQYF.

The rearrangement uses TRBV2 and TRBJ1-5, with 7 bases identical to TRBD1. Germline loops: CDR1 SNHLY, CDR2 FYNNEI. Trimming took 4 bases from V and 4 from J; bases not matched to a gene: 10. The CDR3 has 16 residues. The CDR3 protein is CASSARQGVVNQPQHF. Written as DNA, the CDR3 is TGTGCCAGCAGTGCAAGACAGGGAGTTGTGAATCAGCCCCAGCATTTT.

V gene TRBV4-2 combines with J gene TRBJ2-2; TRBD2 aligns across 8 bases. The V gene's germline CDR1 is LGHNA and CDR2 YNFKEQ. CDR3 length: 18 amino acids. V shed 3 bases and J 4 bases; nucleotides not matched to a gene: 13. Here the CDR3 DNA reads TGTGCCAGCAGCCAGGATTATAGCGGGATAAGTTCCACCGGGGAGCTGTTTTTT. Amino acids: CASSQDYSGISSTGELFF.